This T cell receptor beta chain was profiled in a study of blood T cell repertoires in COVID-19 (dated by TCRdb to 2019 to 2021). Regarding the study in general: Collaborator samples came from the United States, Italy and Spain and covered acute and convalescent phases of COVID-19. The material from the prospective study consisted of cDNA or gDNA derived from T cells, B-cell-depleted T cells, or PBMCs. Subjects who had been exposed to COVID-19, were actively infected with it, or had recovered from it provided the deeply sampled blood TCRbeta repertoires that made up the dataset. The samples were drawn from two sources: the first 160 participants of the ongoing ImmuneRACE study, and 950 to 1,500 subjects contributed by 6 global collaborators. Where available, HLA class I and class II types were obtained from metadata supplied by the sample provider rather than from assay-based typing. Nearly every sample came with metadata listing a de-identified subject ID, COVID-19 status, age in years and sex. The repertoires were made available in a free public database intended to serve as a resource for research on the immune response to SARS-CoV-2.

TCRbeta CDR3 regions were amplified from genomic DNA by means of the immunoSEQ Assay, a bias-controlled multiplex PCR. From the authors' description of their analysis: Within the assay, amplification of reference gene primers was used to estimate how many nucleated cells each sample contained. Sequence reads were collapsed and filtered to measure the absolute abundance of every unique TCRbeta CDR3 rearrangement. For each sample, productive Simpson clonality was calculated by taking the square root of Simpson's diversity index across productive rearrangements. The source is immuneACCESS, and TCRdb retained only in-frame sequences with V and J called. Part of the clones is not carried over; for the studies checked, unresolved V genes explain less than half of this, and the remainder is unexplained. The DNA was the basis for D and trimming; V, J and clone size are from that table. The sample has 200,000 or so clones on record, 80% to 85% of them singletons. The leading ten clones occupy about 2.3% of the sample.

Summary of the overall study and its limitations: Clinical and demographic metadata were provided uncurated, with the amount varying by source and participant.

From the cysteine up to the phenylalanine, the CDR3 has a length of 17 residues. Just the 51-base CDR3 DNA is kept, in frame starting at base 1. After removal of 5 bases from V and 4 bases from J, the junction retains 12 bases not matched to a gene. Reading the germline V gene gives CDR1 MDHEN and CDR2 SYDVKM. About this clone: The antigen it binds to is not known. The record has no base qualities; no much larger clone is one base away.

Collaborating institutions collected whole blood in K2EDTA tubes following their own protocols. For TCRbeta analysis, collaborators shipped samples as frozen whole blood, isolated PBMCs, or DNA extracted from either of those sample types. The origin of this receptor is a woman in her sixties or seventies with acute or convalescent COVID-19. The sequence joins TRBV28 to TRBJ1-2, and 11 junction bases match TRBD1. The specimen was peripheral blood. The nucleotide sequence reads as follows: TGTGCCAGCAGTACCCGTCGGCCGGGACAGGGGGGCTATGGCTACACCTTC. Its protein product is CASSTRRPGQGGYGYTF.